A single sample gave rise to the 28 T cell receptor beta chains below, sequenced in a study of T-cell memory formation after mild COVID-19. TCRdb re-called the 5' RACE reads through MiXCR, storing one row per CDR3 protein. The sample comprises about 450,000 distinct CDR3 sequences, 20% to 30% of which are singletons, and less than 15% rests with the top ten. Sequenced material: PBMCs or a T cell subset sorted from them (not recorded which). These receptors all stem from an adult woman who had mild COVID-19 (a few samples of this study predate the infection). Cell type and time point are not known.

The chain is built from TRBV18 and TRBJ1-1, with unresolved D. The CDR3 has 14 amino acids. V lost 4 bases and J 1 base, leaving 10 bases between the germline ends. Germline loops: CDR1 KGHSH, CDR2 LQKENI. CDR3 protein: CASSLASGNTEAFF. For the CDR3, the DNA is TGTGCCAGCTCACTTGCGTCGGGGAACACTGAAGCTTTCTTT.

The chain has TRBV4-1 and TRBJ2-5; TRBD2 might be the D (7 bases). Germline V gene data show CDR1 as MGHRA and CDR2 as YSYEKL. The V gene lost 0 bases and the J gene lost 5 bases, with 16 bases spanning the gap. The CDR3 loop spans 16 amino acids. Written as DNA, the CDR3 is TGCGCCAGCAGCCAAGAGCGGGGGCGGTTGGACGAGACCCAGTACTTC. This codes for CASSQERGRLDETQYF.

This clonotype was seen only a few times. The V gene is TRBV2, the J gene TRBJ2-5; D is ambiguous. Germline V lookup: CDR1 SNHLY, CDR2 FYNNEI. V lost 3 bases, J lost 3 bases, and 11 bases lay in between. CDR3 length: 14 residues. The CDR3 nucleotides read TGTGCCAGCAGTGATAGGGTCCGGGAAGAGACCCAGTACTTC. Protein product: CASSDRVREETQYF.

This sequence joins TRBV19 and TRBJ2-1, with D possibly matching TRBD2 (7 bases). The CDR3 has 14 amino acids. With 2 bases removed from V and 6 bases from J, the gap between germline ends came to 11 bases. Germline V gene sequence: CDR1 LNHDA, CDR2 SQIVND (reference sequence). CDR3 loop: CASSIRGAFNEQFF. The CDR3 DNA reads TGTGCCAGTAGTATACGGGGGGCTTTCAATGAGCAGTTCTTC.

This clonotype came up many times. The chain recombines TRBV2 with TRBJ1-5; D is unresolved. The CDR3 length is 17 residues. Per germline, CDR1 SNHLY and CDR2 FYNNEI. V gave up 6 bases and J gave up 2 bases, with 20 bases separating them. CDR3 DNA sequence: TGTGCCAGCAGCCACGAACAGTGGAACGAGGGCAATCAGCCCCAGCATTTT. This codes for CASSHEQWNEGNQPQHF.

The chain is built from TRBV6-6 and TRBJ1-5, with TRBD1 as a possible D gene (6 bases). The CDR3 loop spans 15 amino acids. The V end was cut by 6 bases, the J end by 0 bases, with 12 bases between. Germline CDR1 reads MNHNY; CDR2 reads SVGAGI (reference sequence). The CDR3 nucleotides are TGTGCCAGCAGATTCCCACAGGGTAGCAATCAGCCCCAGCATTTT. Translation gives CASRFPQGSNQPQHF.

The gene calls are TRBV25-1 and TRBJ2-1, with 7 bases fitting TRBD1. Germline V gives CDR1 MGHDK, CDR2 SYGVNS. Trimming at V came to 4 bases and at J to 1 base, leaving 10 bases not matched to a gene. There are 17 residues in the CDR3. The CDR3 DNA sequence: TGTGCCAGCAGTGCTCCTCGTGGGACAGTTTCCTACAATGAGCAGTTCTTC. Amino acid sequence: CASSAPRGTVSYNEQFF.

The CDR3 reads CASSVATGATQETQYF. As DNA, the CDR3 is TGTGCCAGCAGCGTTGCGACAGGCGCGACCCAAGAGACCCAGTACTTC. V is TRBV9 and J is TRBJ2-5, with D perhaps TRBD1 (6 bases). Trimming stripped 2 bases from V and 1 base from J, with 15 bases between. Germline CDR1 and CDR2: SGDLS and YYNGEE. The CDR3 extends over 16 amino acids. Drawing the rest from reference TRBV9 and TRBJ2-5, the complete variable domain is DSGVTQTPKHLITATGQRVTLRCSPRSGDLSVYWYQQSLDQGLQFLIQYYNGEERAKGNILERFSAQQFPDLHSELNLSSLELGDSALYFCASSVATGATQETQYFGPGTRLLVL.

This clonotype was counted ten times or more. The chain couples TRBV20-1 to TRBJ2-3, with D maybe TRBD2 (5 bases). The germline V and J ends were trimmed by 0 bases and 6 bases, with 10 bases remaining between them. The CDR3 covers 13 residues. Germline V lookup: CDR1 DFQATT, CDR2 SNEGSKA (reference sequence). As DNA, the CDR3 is TGCAGTGCTAGAGAGACGGGGTCGGATACGCAGTATTTT. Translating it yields CSARETGSDTQYF.

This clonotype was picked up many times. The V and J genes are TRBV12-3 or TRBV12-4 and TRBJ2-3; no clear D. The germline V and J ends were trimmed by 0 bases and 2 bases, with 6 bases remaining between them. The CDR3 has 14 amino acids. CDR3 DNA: TGTGCCAGCAGTTTAGCGGGGATCACAGATACGCAGTATTTT. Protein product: CASSLAGITDTQYF.

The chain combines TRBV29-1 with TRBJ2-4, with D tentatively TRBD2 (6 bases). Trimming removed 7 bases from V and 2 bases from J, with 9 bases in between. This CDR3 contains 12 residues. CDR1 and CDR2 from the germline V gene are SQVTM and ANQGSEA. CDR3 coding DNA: TGCAGCGCCGGGGGTTCCAAAAACATTCAGTACTTC. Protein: CSAGGSKNIQYF.

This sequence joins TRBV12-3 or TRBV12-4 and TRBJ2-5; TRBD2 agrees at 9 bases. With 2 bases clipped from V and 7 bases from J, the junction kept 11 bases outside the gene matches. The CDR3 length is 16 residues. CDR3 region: CASSLFSSASGVTQYF. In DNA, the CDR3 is TGTGCCAGCAGTTTATTCTCGTCGGCTAGCGGGGTGACCCAGTACTTC.

CDR3 nucleotides: TGTGCCAGCAGCTTAGACCCACAGGGGAAGACCCAGTACTTC. Its protein is CASSLDPQGKTQYF. The chain joins TRBV11-2 to TRBJ2-5; 7 nucleotides agree with TRBD1. The CDR3 has 14 residues. The ends lost 0 bases at V and 6 bases at J; junction bases unmatched: 4. The germline V gene encodes CDR1 SGHAT and CDR2 FQNNGV.

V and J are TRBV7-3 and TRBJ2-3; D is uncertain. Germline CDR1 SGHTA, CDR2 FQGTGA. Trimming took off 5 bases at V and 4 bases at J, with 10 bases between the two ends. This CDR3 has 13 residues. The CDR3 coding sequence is TGTGCCAGCAGCCCCGGTTTTGCAGATACGCAGTATTTT. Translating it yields CASSPGFADTQYF.

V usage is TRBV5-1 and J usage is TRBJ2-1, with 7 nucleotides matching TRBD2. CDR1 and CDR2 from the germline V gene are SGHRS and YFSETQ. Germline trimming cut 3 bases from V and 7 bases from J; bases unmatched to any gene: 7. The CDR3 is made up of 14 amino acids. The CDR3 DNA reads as TGCGCCAGCAGCTCTTATACTAGCGTAAATGAGCAGTTCTTC. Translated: CASSSYTSVNEQFF.

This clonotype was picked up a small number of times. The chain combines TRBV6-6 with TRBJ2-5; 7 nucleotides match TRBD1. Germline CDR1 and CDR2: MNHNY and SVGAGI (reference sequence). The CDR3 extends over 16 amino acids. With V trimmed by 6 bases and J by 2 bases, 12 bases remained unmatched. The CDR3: CASRGQVGSNQETQYF. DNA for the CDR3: TGTGCCAGCAGAGGACAGGTTGGGAGTAATCAAGAGACCCAGTACTTC.

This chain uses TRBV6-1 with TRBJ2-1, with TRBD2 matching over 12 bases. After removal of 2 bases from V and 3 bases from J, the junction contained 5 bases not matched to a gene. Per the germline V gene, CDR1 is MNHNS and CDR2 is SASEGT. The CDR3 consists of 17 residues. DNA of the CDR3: TGTGCCAGCAGTGAACCTAGCGGGGGGGCCCTCTACAATGAGCAGTTCTTC. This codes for CASSEPSGGALYNEQFF.

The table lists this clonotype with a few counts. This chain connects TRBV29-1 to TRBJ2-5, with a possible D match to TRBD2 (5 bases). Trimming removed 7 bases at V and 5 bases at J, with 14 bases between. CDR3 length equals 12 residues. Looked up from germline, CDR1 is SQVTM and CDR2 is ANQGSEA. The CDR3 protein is CSAARGVETQYF. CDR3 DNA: TGCAGCGCCGCCCGGGGAGTCGAGACCCAGTACTTC.

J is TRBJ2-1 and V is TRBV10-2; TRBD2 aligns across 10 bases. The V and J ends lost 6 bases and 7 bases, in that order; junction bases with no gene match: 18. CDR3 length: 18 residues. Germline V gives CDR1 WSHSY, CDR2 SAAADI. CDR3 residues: CASSNHTQIAGGRNEQFF. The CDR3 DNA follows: TGCGCCAGCAGCAATCATACACAGATAGCGGGGGGCCGAAATGAGCAGTTCTTC.

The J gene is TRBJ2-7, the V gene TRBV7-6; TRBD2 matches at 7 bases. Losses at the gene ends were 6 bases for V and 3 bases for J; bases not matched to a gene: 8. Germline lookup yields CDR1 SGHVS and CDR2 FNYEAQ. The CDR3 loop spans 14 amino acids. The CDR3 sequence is CASSRGLDRYEQYF. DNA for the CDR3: TGTGCCAGCAGTCGAGGACTAGATCGCTACGAGCAGTACTTC.

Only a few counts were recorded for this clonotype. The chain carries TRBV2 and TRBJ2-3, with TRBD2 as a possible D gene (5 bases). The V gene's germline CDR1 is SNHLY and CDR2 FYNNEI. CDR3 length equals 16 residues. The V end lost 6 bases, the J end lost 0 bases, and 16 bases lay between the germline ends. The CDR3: CASRLGLAASTDTQYF. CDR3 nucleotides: TGTGCCAGCAGGCTCGGACTGGCAGCTAGCACAGATACGCAGTATTTT. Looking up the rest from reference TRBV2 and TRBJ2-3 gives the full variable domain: EPEVTQTPSHQVTQMGQEVILRCVPISNHLYFYWYRQILGQKVEFLVSFYNNEISEKSEIFDDQFSVERPDGSNFTLKIRSTKLEDSAMYFCASRLGLAASTDTQYFGPGTRLTVL.

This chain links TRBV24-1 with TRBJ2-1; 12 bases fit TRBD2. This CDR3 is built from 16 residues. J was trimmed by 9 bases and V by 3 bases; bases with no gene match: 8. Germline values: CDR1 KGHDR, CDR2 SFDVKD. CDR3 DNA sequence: TGTGCCACCAGTGATCCACTAGCGGGGGGTCTAAGTGAGCAGTTCTTC. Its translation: CATSDPLAGGLSEQFF.

CDR3 bases: TGTGCCACCAGCAGGGTAGGGAACACTGAAGCTTTCTTT. Its protein product is CATSRVGNTEAFF. The V gene is TRBV15, the J gene TRBJ1-1; D not certain. Germline V gives CDR1 LNHNV, CDR2 YYDKDF (reference sequence). The CDR3 is 13 residues long. The V gene lost 3 bases and the J gene lost 1 base, with 6 bases spanning the gap.

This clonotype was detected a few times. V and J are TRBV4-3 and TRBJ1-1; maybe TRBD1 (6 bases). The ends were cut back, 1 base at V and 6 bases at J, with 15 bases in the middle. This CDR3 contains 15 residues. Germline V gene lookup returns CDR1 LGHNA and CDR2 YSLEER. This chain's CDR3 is CASSQARGRGAEAFF. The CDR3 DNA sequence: TGCGCCAGCAGCCAAGCGCGGGGGCGGGGGGCTGAAGCTTTCTTT.

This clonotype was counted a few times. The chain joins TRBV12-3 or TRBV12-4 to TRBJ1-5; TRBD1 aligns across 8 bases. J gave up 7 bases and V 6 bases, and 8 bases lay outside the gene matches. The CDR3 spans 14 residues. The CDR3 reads CASSPDRGQQPQHF. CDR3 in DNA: TGTGCCAGCAGCCCAGACAGGGGCCAGCAGCCCCAGCATTTT.

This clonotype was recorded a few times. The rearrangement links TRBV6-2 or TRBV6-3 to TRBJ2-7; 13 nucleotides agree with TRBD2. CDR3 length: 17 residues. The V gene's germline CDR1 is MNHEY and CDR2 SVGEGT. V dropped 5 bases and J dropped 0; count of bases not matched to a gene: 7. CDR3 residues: CASSQETSGGPSYEQYF. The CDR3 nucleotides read TGTGCCAGCAGTCAAGAGACTAGCGGGGGGCCCTCCTACGAGCAGTACTTC.

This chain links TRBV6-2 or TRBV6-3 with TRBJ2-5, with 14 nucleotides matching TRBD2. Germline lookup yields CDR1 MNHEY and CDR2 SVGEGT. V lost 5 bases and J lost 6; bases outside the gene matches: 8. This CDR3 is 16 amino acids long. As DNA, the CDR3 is TGTGCCAGCAGTCAGACTAGCGGGGGGGCGAGAAAGACCCAGTACTTC. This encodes CASSQTSGGARKTQYF.

In nucleotides, the CDR3 is TGTGCCACCAGTCGGGGAAGGAACACTGAAGCTTTCTTT. Protein product: CATSRGRNTEAFF. The chain joins TRBV24-1 to TRBJ1-1; D remains unclear. Trimming took 6 bases from V and 1 from J, leaving 8 bases between them. Per the germline V gene, CDR1 is KGHDR and CDR2 is SFDVKD. The CDR3 contains 13 residues.